The entry that follows covers one TCR beta chain sequence. What antigen it recognizes has not been identified. This record belongs to a study of monozygotic twins with inflammatory bowel disease (dated by TCRdb to the late 2010s). Broadly, across the study: A total of roughly 28 monozygotic twin pairs were included in the full study, comprising nine German pairs (four IBD-concordant, five IBD-discordant) and 19 IBD-discordant Danish pairs. Each individual had, on average, about 151 000 unique TCRalpha sequences and 181 000 unique TCRbeta sequences available for analysis. Within discordant pairs, disease-associated traits were sought mainly by comparing IBD patients with their genetically identical healthy co-twins. The study at large found these results: Fewer clonotypes were shared with other individuals by IBD patients than by healthy twins, most markedly in patients showing signs of disease activity. Different T cell subtypes could not be distinguished in the analysis. Background noise and inter-individual variability may have been introduced into the repertoires by the differing immunosuppressive treatments among patients. No single strong signal or clonotype linked to IBD turned up in the results, so the idea that one exists was not supported. Concordant and discordant twins showed no difference in repertoire similarity, possibly because of limited statistical power. A decrease in TCRbeta repertoire diversity, as measured by inverse Simpson index, was observed in IBD patients compared with their healthy co-twins.

Receptor amplification or capture employed 5' RACE. The input for every TCR library was approximately 3,500 ng of total RNA. cDNA was synthesized with SMARTScribe reverse transcriptase in eight separate reactions per sample. During cDNA synthesis, template switching was used to introduce unique molecular identifiers that contained a 6-nucleotide sample barcode. TCRalpha and TCRbeta cDNA was amplified in two nested PCRs of 16 and 9 cycles, and bead purification was carried out after each PCR. Before amplification, the cDNA was treated with uracil DNA-glycosylase and purified using the QIAquick PCR purification kit. The second PCR was the step at which Illumina TruSeq-compatible adapters and sample-specific barcodes were added. Library quality and concentration were checked on TapeStation and Qubit, and libraries were pooled at approximately 4.7 ng each. Pooled libraries were sequenced on an Illumina HiSeq2500 single-index Rapid Run with 2 x 100 bp reads and custom sequencing primers. The original methods were these. UMI-based consensus assembly with MiGEC version 1.2.6 was used to correct PCR and sequencing errors. MiXCR version 2.1.1 was used for V(D)J alignment, clonotype assembly and CDR3 extraction. Normalisation of gene usage, clonotype sharing and MAIT/NKT TCR abundance was achieved by analysing the top 1000, 10 000 and 20 000 clonotypes per sample. Diversity was computed as the inverse Simpson index with the vegan R package after downsampling to 27 000 UMIs. Paired Mann-Whitney U tests were applied to discordant twin pairs, with Benjamini-Hochberg correction for multiple testing. After reprocessing by TCRdb, each CDR3 protein sequence is one entry, and no DNA is given. These V and J calls originate from TCRdb's pipeline instead of the authors' own analysis. In this sample's table one finds approximately 200,000 distinct CDR3 sequences. Jointly, the top ten make up roughly 8% of the sample.

From each donor, an approximately 2.4 ml peripheral blood sample was collected into PAXgene tubes and kept at -80 degrees C. Without T cell sorting, total RNA was isolated from whole blood using the PAXgene blood miRNA kit on an automated QIAcube. Peripheral blood from monozygotic twin pairs who were concordant or discordant for inflammatory bowel disease underwent deep TCRalpha and TCRbeta repertoire profiling using unique molecular barcoding. Smoking habits were recorded for all twin pairs, and each individual was classified as a current, former or never smoker. The CDR3 sequence holds 15 residues, the cysteine and phenylalanine included. This entry has no DNA. The germline V gene encodes CDR1 DFQATT and CDR2 SNEGSKA (reference sequence).

This sequence uses TRBV20-1 and TRBJ2-1; there is no DNA to check the TCRdb D call of TRBD2. Input material: blood. This receptor was identified in a human donor with ulcerative colitis or Crohn's disease, or a healthy co-twin of an affected twin (not recorded which). CDR3 reads: CSARLRERNYNEQFF.